This T cell receptor beta chain is from a study of shared clonotypes between healthy human individuals. Study overall: The donors, a couple of women and a few men, were aged 18 to 49.

Donors comprised healthy HIV-negative adults lacking recent acute infections or vaccinations. The protocol was immunoSEQ multiplex PCR, while the TCRdb copy is restricted to in-frame clones and leaves out a portion. Among some 450,000 clones, around 77% were seen once, and the ten largest hold 12%. This TCR was recovered from a woman aged 40-49 years in good health. Some clones in this sample may be carry-over from other donors' samples. Sequencing input: PBMCs.

In DNA, the CDR3 is TGTGCCAGCAGCTTGGGACAGGGTTCCCAAGAGACCCAGTACTTC. Translation gives CASSLGQGSQETQYF. The chain is built from TRBV5-6 and TRBJ2-5; 7 bases fit TRBD1. V lost 0 bases, J lost 1 base, and 3 bases stayed unmatched. The CDR3 sequence is 15 residues long. CDR1 and CDR2 (germline): SGHDT, YYEEEE.